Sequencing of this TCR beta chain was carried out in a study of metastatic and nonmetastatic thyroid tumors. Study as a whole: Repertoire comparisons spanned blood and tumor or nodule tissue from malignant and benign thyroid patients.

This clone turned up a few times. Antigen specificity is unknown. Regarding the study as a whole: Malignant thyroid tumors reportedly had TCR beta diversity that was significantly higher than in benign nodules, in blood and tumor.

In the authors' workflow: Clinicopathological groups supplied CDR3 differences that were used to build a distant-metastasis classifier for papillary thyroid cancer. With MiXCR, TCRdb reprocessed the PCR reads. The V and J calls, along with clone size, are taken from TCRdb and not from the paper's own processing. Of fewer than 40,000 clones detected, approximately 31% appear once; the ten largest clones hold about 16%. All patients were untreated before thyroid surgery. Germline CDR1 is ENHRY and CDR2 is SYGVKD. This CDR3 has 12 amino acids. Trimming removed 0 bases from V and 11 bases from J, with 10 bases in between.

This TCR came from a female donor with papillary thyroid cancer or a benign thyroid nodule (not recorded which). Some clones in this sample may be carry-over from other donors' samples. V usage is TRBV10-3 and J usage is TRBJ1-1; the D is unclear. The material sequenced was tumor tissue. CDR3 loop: CAISESESNAFF. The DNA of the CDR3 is TGTGCCATCAGTGAGTCTGAGAGTAACGCTTTCTTT.